This TCR beta chain was recovered during a study of early T cells in non-severe SARS-CoV-2 infection. Study background: The study sequenced bulk RNA from unsorted whole blood, with chains unpaired.

Study results and caveats: VDJdb matching skewed toward anti-spike CD8 responses, missing private and CD4 specificities.

Regarding this clonotype: Its target is unknown.

Germline V CDR1 and CDR2: SQVTM, ANQGSEA. The J segment lost 0 bases and the V segment lost 3 bases, leaving 27 bases of the junction unmatched. There are 24 residues in the CDR3. Unique molecular identifiers were affixed to single, distinct cDNA molecules. In TCRdb, the 5' RACE reads were re-called with MiXCR into one record per CDR3 protein. The sample has about 30,000 distinct CDR3 sequences, about 5.7% seen once. The sequenced sample consisted of whole blood. This sequence was found in an adult who was a healthcare worker with PCR-confirmed SARS-CoV-2 infection or an uninfected control (not recorded which). This rearrangement joins TRBV29-1 to TRBJ2-1, with 12 bases that match TRBD2. CDR3 in amino acids: CSVDIIPSPRRLAGVVSSYNEQFF. In DNA form, the CDR3 reads TGCAGCGTTGATATTATTCCCTCCCCCAGGAGACTAGCGGGAGTCGTTAGCTCCTACAATGAGCAGTTCTTC.